This T cell receptor beta chain is from a study of blood T cell repertoires in COVID-19. Study-level information: The samples span acute and convalescent COVID-19 from the United States, Italy and Spain.

V shed 0 bases, J shed 6 bases, and the junction held 7 bases outside the gene matches. In germline, CDR1 is LNHNV, CDR2 YYDKDF (reference sequence). The CDR3 runs 15 residues. Profiled with immunoSEQ multiplex PCR; TCRdb holds only in-frame clones, not every one. This table holds 200,000 to 250,000 clones, more than 75% found once. The gene calls are TRBV15 and TRBJ1-2; the match to TRBD1 covers 7 bases. The sample taken for sequencing was peripheral blood. The source is a woman aged 25 to 45 who had recovered from COVID-19. CDR3 sequence reads: CATSRDRKGAHGYTF. The CDR3 coding sequence is TGTGCCACCAGCAGAGATCGGAAGGGGGCACATGGCTACACCTTC.